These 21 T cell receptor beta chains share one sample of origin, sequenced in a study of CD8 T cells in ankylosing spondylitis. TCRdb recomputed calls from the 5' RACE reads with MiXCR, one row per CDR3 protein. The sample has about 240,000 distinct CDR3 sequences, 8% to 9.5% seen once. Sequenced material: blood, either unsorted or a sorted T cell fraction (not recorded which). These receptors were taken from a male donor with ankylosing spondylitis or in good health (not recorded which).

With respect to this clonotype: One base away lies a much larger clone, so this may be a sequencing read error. The CDR3 nucleotides are TGTGCCAGCAGCGTCAGCGGGAGGACCACAGATACGCAGTGTTTT. It yields the protein CASSVSGRTTDTQCF. The gene calls are TRBV7-9 and TRBJ2-3, with TRBD2 matching over 9 bases. This CDR3 contains 15 residues. CDR1 and CDR2 (germline): SEHNR, FQNEAQ (reference sequence). Based on the CDR3 plus reference TRBV7-9 and TRBJ2-3, the full variable domain is DTGVSQNPRHKITKRGQNVTFRCDPISEHNRLYWYRQTLGQGPEFLTYFQNEAQLEKSRLLSDRFSAERPKGSFSTLEIQRTEQGDSAMYLCASSVSGRTTDTQCFGPGTRLTVL.

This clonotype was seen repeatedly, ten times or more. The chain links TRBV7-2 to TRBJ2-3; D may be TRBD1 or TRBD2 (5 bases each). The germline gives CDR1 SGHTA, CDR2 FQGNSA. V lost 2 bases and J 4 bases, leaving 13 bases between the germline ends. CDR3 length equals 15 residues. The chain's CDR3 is CASSLRDVGADTQYF. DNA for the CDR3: TGTGCCAGCAGCTTAAGGGACGTGGGCGCAGATACGCAGTATTTT.

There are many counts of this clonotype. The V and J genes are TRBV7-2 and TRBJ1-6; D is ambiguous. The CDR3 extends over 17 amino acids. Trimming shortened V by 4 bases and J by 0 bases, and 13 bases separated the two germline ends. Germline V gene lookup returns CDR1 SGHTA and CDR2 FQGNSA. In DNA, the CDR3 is TGTGCCAGCAGCTACAGCAGCTTGAGCTCCTATAATTCACCCCTCCACTTT. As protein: CASSYSSLSSYNSPLHF.

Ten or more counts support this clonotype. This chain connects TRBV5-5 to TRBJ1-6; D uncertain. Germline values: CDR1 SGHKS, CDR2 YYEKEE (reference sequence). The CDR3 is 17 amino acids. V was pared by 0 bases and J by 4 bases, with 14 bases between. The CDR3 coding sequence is TGTGCCAGCAGCTTGGTGGTGGGCAGGACTTATAATTCACCCCTCCACTTT. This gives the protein CASSLVVGRTYNSPLHF.

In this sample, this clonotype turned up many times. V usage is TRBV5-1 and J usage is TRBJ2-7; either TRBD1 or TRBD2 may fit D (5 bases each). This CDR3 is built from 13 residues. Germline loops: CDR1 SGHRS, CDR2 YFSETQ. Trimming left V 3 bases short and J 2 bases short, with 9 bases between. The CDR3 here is CASSSRDPYEQYF. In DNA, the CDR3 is TGCGCCAGCAGCTCCAGGGACCCCTACGAGCAGTACTTC.

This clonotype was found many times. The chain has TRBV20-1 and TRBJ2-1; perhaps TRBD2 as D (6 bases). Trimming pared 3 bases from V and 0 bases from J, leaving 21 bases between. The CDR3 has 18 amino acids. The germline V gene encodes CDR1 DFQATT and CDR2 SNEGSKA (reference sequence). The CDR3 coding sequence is TGCAGTGCTAGTAAGGACTATGGGCGAGGGGACTCCTACAATGAGCAGTTCTTC. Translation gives CSASKDYGRGDSYNEQFF.

The CDR3 DNA follows: TGTGCCAGCAGCTCCCTCGAGAGAGGGGAGACCCAGTACTTC. It translates to CASSSLERGETQYF. The chain combines TRBV5-6 with TRBJ2-5; weak D call: TRBD2 (5 bases). The CDR3 spans 14 residues. V was shortened by 3 bases and J by 5 bases, with 14 bases between the two germline ends. Per germline, CDR1 SGHDT and CDR2 YYEEEE.

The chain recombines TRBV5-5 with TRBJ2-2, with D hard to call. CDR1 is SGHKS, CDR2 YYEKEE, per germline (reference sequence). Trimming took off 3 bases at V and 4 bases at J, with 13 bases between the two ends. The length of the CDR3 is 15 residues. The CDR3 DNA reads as TGTGCCAGCAGCTCCGGATTCAGTGGCACCGGGGAGCTGTTTTTT. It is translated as CASSSGFSGTGELFF.

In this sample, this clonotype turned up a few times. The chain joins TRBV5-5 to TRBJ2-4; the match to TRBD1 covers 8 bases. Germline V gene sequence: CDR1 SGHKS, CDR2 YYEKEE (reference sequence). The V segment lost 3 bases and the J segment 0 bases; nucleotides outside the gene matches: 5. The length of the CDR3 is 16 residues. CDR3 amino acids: CASSSGQGLAKNIQYF. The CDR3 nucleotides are TGTGCCAGCAGCTCAGGACAGGGCCTAGCCAAAAACATTCAGTACTTC.

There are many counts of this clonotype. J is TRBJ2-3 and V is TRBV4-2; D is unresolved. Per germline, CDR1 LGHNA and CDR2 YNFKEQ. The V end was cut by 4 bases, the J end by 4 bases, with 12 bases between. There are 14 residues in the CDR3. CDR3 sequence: CASSPPQRPDTQYF. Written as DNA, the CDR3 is TGTGCCAGCAGCCCTCCGCAGAGGCCAGATACGCAGTATTTT.

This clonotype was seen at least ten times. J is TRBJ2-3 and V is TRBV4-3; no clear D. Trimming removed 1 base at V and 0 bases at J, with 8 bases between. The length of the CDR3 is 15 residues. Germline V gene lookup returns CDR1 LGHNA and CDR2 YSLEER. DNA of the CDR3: TGCGCCAGCAGCCAAGGGGCCTTCAGCACAGATACGCAGTATTTT. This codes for CASSQGAFSTDTQYF.

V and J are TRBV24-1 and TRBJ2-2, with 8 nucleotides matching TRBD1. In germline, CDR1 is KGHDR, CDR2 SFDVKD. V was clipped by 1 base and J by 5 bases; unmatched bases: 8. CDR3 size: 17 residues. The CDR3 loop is CATSDLRTGSYTGELFF. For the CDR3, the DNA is TGTGCCACCAGTGATTTAAGGACAGGGAGTTATACCGGGGAGCTGTTTTTT.

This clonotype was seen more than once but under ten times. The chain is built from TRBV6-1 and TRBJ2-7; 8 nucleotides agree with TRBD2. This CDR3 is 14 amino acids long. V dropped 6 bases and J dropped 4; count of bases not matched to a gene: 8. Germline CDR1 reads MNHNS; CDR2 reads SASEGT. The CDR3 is CASRLGTSGYEQYF. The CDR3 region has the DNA TGTGCCAGCAGGTTGGGGACTAGTGGGTACGAGCAGTACTTC.

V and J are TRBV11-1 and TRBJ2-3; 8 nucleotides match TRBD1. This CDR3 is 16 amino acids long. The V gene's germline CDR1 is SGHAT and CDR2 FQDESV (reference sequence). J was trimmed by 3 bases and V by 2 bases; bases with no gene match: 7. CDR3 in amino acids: CASSLNGGQGTDTQYF. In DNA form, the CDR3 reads TGTGCCAGCAGCTTAAACGGAGGACAGGGAACAGATACGCAGTATTTT.

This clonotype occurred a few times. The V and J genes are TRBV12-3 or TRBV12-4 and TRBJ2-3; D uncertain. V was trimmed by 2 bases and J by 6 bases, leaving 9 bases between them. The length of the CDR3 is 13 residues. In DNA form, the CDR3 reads TGTGCCAGCAGTTTACTCATGGGGGATACGCAGTATTTT. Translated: CASSLLMGDTQYF.

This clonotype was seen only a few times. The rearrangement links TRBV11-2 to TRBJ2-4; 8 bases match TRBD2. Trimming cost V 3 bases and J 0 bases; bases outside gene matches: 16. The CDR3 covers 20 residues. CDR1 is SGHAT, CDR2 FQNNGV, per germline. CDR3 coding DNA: TGTGCCAGCAGCTTCCCAACCTTAGGTGGAGCGGGGGCAGCCAAAAACATTCAGTACTTC. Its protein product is CASSFPTLGGAGAAKNIQYF.

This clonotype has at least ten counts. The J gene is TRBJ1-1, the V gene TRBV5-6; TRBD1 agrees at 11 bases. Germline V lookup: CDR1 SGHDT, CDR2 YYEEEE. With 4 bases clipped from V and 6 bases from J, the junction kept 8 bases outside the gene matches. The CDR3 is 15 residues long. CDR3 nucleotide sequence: TGTGCCAGCAGCGTACAACCGGGACAGGGGGCTGAAGCTTTCTTT. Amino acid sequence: CASSVQPGQGAEAFF.

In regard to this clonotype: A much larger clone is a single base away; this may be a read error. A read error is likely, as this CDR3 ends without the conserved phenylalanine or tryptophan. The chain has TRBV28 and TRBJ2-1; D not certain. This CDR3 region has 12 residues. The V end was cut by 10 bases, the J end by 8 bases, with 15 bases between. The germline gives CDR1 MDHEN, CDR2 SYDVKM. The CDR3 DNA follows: TGTGCCACCGAAGGGAATTTGCATGAGCAGTTCCTC. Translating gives CATEGNLHEQFL.

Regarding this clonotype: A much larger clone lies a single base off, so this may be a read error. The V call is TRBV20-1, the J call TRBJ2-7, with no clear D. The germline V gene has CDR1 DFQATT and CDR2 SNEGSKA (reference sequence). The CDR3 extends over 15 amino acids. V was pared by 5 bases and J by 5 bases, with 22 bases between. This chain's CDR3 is CSAHGSGRELNEQYF. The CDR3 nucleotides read TGCAGTGCTCACGGATCTGGAAGAGAACTGAACGAGCAGTACTTC.

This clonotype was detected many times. Written as DNA, the CDR3 is TGTGCCACCAGCCGAAGGACAGGGGACAACACTGAAGCTTTCTTT. Translation: CATSRRTGDNTEAFF. The rearrangement links TRBV15 to TRBJ1-1; 9 bases are shared with TRBD1. V dropped 5 bases and J dropped 2; count of bases not matched to a gene: 6. The CDR3 loop spans 15 amino acids. The germline gives CDR1 LNHNV, CDR2 YYDKDF (reference sequence). The whole variable domain, remainder taken from reference TRBV15 and TRBJ1-1, is DAMVIQNPRYQVTQFGKPVTLSCSQTLNHNVMYWYQQKSSQAPKLLFHYYDKDFNNEADTPDNFQSRRPNTSFCFLDIRSPGLGDTAMYLCATSRRTGDNTEAFFGQGTRLTVV.

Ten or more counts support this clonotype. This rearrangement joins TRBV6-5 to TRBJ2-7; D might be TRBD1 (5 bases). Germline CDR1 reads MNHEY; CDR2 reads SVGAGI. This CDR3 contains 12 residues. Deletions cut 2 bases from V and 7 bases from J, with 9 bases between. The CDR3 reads CASSYLQGEQYF. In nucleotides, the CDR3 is TGTGCCAGCAGTTACCTCCAGGGAGAGCAGTACTTC.